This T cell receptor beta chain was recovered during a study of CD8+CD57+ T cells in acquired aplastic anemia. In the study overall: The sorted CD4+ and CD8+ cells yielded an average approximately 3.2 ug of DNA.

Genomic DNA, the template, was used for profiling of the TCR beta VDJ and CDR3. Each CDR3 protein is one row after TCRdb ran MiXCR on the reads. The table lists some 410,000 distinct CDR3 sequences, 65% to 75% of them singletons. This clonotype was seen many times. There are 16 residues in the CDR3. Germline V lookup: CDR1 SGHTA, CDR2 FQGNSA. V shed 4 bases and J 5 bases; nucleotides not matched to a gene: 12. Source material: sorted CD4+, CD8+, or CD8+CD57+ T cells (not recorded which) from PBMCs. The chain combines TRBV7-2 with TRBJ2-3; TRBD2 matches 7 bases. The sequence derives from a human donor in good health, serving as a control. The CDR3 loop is CASSSPTGGGRDTQYF. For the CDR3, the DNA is TGTGCCAGCAGCTCCCCCACGGGCGGGGGACGAGATACGCAGTATTTT.